The 29 T cell receptor beta chains listed next were all sequenced from one sample in a study of lymphopenia after photon versus proton radiotherapy. Method: immunoSEQ multiplex PCR; TCRdb's copy keeps in-frame clones and lacks some. The sample includes under 15,000 clones, roughly 90% of them seen just once. This material consisted of peripheral blood, taken from a patient treated with proton-based radiotherapy. The receptor source for this set is a man between 60 and 70 years old with pancreatic cancer.

J is TRBJ1-4 and V is TRBV4-1, with D unresolved. This CDR3 comprises 15 residues. Looked up from germline, CDR1 is MGHRA and CDR2 is YSYEKL. V was shortened by 1 base and J by 4 bases, with 10 bases between the two germline ends. The CDR3 DNA follows: TGCGCCAGCAGCCAAGGGTCGAGACTTAATGAAAAACTGTTTTTT. This codes for CASSQGSRLNEKLFF.

V is TRBV28 and J is TRBJ2-6; 9 bases align to TRBD1. V gave up 6 bases and J gave up 4 bases; unmatched junction bases: 4. The CDR3 covers 15 residues. CDR1 is MDHEN and CDR2 is SYDVKM in the germline V gene. The CDR3 sequence is CASSRTGDGANVLTF. In nucleotides, the CDR3 is TGTGCCAGCAGCCGGACAGGGGACGGGGCCAACGTCCTGACTTTC. Using reference TRBV28 and TRBJ2-6 for the parts outside the CDR3, the full variable domain is DVKVTQSSRYLVKRTGEKVFLECVQDMDHENMFWYRQDPGLGLRLIYFSYDVKMKEKGDIPEGYSVSREKKERFSLILESASTNQTSMYLCASSRTGDGANVLTFGAGSRLTVL.

As concerns this clone: Compared with germline, one end of the junction differs, possibly owing to a read error. V usage is TRBV7-7 and J usage is TRBJ2-5; D perhaps matches TRBD2 (7 bases). The CDR3 sequence is 14 residues long. Germline values: CDR1 SSHAT, CDR2 FNYEAQ (reference sequence). CDR3 sequence (DNA): TGTGCTAGCAGCTTAGGGGGGGAGCGGGAGACCCAGTACTTC. Translating gives CASSLGGERETQYF.

The J gene is TRBJ2-7, the V gene TRBV11-3, with D perhaps TRBD1 (5 bases). V was trimmed by 1 base and J by 5 bases, leaving 18 bases between them. The CDR3 has 16 residues. CDR1 is SGHNT, CDR2 YENEEA, per germline. This CDR3 is CASSLGYRQGGNEQYF. CDR3 DNA: TGTGCCAGCAGCTTAGGCTACCGGCAGGGTGGGAACGAGCAGTACTTC.

The J gene is TRBJ1-1, the V gene TRBV5-1, with D hard to call. This CDR3 contains 16 residues. The germline gives CDR1 SGHRS, CDR2 YFSETQ. Trimming stripped 0 bases from V and 0 bases from J, with 12 bases between. The CDR3 protein is CASSLGGLSMNTEAFF. The CDR3 nucleotides read TGCGCCAGCAGCTTGGGCGGCCTAAGTATGAACACTGAAGCTTTCTTT.

The chain couples TRBV11-3 to TRBJ2-7; TRBD1 matches 10 bases. This CDR3 is 17 amino acids long. Trimming cost V 5 bases and J 6 bases; bases outside gene matches: 16. Germline CDR1 is SGHNT and CDR2 is YENEEA. The DNA for the CDR3 is TGTGCCAGCAGCAGAACGACAGGGGGCGCCTCGGGGGTCGAGCAGTACTTC. It yields the protein CASSRTTGGASGVEQYF.

The chain couples TRBV9 to TRBJ1-1; possible D gene TRBD1, 6 bases. Germline CDR1 is SGDLS and CDR2 is YYNGEE. The CDR3 covers 13 residues. Deletions cut 0 bases from V and 5 bases from J, with 8 bases between. CDR3: CASSVGGHTEAFF. Written as DNA, the CDR3 is TGTGCCAGCAGCGTAGGGGGGCATACTGAAGCTTTCTTT.

This chain uses TRBV4-2 with TRBJ2-2; TRBD2 matches at 13 bases. V shed 4 bases, J shed 0 bases, and the junction held 5 bases outside the gene matches. This CDR3 has 18 residues. The V gene's germline CDR1 is LGHNA and CDR2 YNFKEQ. CDR3 protein: CASSRELAGGPNTGELFF. CDR3 DNA sequence: TGTGCCAGCAGCCGAGAACTAGCGGGAGGGCCGAACACCGGGGAGCTGTTTTTT.

CDR3 DNA sequence: TGTGCCAGCAGCTTTGGGAGTCCGAACACTGAAGCTTTCTTT. Residues: CASSFGSPNTEAFF. J is TRBJ1-1 and V is TRBV5-8; D unresolved. The V gene's germline CDR1 is SGHTS and CDR2 YDEGEE. V lost 2 bases, J lost 1 base, and 9 bases lay in between. This CDR3 spans 14 amino acids.

As regards this clone: Other DNA variants within this sample encode the same CDR3. The V call is TRBV5-4, the J call TRBJ2-5, with 9 bases fitting TRBD2. V dropped 1 base and J dropped 5; count of bases not matched to a gene: 9. CDR1 and CDR2 (germline): SGHNT, YYREEE (reference sequence). The CDR3 extends over 16 amino acids. The CDR3 DNA is TGTGCCAGCAGCTTGAGGCGGGAGGGCCCTCGGGAGACCCAGTACTTC. This encodes CASSLRREGPRETQYF.

V gene TRBV20-1 combines with J gene TRBJ1-2; D is possibly TRBD1 (5 bases). The CDR3 consists of 11 residues. CDR1 is DFQATT and CDR2 is SNEGSKA in the germline V gene (reference sequence). With 6 bases removed from V and 13 bases from J, the gap between germline ends came to 18 bases. The CDR3 bases are TGCAGTGCCAAGGGGAAGGGACTAGGCACCTTC. It codes for CSAKGKGLGTF.

The chain links TRBV29-1 to TRBJ2-7; the match to TRBD2 covers 7 bases. The length of the CDR3 is 12 residues. Germline V gives CDR1 SQVTM, CDR2 ANQGSEA. The DNA of the CDR3 is TGCAGTGACGACGGGACTACTGACGAGCAGTACTTC. Its translation is CSDDGTTDEQYF.

The chain employs TRBV7-3 and TRBJ2-1; TRBD2 matches 9 bases. CDR1 is SGHTA and CDR2 is FQGTGA in the germline V gene. The CDR3 sequence is 16 residues long. The V segment lost 5 bases and the J segment 2 bases; nucleotides outside the gene matches: 7. The CDR3: CASSEGLAGAYNEQFF. The CDR3 nucleotides read TGTGCCAGCAGCGAGGGGTTAGCGGGAGCCTACAATGAGCAGTTCTTC.

The V and J genes are TRBV19 and TRBJ1-4; 7 nucleotides line up with TRBD1. The CDR3 totals 15 residues. V lost 5 bases to trimming and J lost 5 bases; unmatched junction nucleotides: 8. Germline CDR1 and CDR2: LNHDA and SQIVND (reference sequence). The CDR3 sequence: CASSGRQGRNEKLFF. CDR3 nucleotide sequence: TGTGCCAGTAGTGGGAGACAGGGAAGGAATGAAAAACTGTTTTTT. The full variable domain, with the rest looked up from reference TRBV19 and TRBJ1-4, is DGGITQSPKYLFRKEGQNVTLSCEQNLNHDAMYWYRQDPGQGLRLIYYSQIVNDFQKGDIAEGYSVSREKKESFPLTVTSAQKNPTAFYLCASSGRQGRNEKLFFGSGTQLSVL.

The chain couples TRBV4-1 to TRBJ2-7; D gene unclear. Trimming removed 7 bases from V and 1 base from J, with 14 bases in between. Germline V gene sequence: CDR1 MGHRA, CDR2 YSYEKL. The CDR3 extends over 14 amino acids. The CDR3 sequence: CASTSTVGSYEQYF. Here the CDR3 DNA reads TGCGCCAGCACCTCAACGGTAGGATCCTACGAGCAGTACTTC.

The CDR3 spells CASSLGAGTPSTDTQYF. Here the CDR3 DNA reads TGTGCCAGCAGCTTAGGAGCGGGGACCCCTAGCACAGATACGCAGTATTTT. The rearrangement uses TRBV11-3 and TRBJ2-3; 7 bases align to TRBD2. Germline CDR1 is SGHNT and CDR2 is YENEEA. The V segment lost 1 base and the J segment 0 bases; nucleotides outside the gene matches: 7. CDR3 length: 17 residues.

The chain employs TRBV19 and TRBJ2-3; TRBD2 matches at 7 bases. Germline V gene lookup returns CDR1 LNHDA and CDR2 SQIVND (reference sequence). The CDR3 contains 18 residues. Germline trimming cut 5 bases from V and 0 bases from J; bases unmatched to any gene: 14. CDR3 loop: CASSPSGAAPPSTDTQYF. CDR3 nucleotide sequence: TGTGCCAGTAGTCCTAGCGGAGCCGCGCCCCCCAGCACAGATACGCAGTATTTT.

V usage is TRBV2 and J usage is TRBJ1-2, with a weak D call TRBD1 (5 bases). There are 15 residues in the CDR3. V shed 3 bases and J shed 8 bases, with 19 bases lying between them. The V gene's germline CDR1 is SNHLY and CDR2 FYNNEI. CDR3 DNA: TGTGCCAGCAGTGACGGCAGGCCCCCCGCAGGGGGCTACACCTTC. Translating it yields CASSDGRPPAGGYTF.

This clone was seen a single time. V is TRBV7-9 and J is TRBJ2-2; D uncertain. Deletions cut 1 base from V and 7 bases from J, with 10 bases between. Germline V CDR1 and CDR2: SEHNR, FQNEAQ (reference sequence). CDR3 length equals 14 residues. The CDR3 coding sequence is TGTGCCAGCAGCTTAGGCAAGAAGGGCGGGGAGCTGTTTTTT. It specifies CASSLGKKGGELFF. Drawing the rest from reference TRBV7-9 and TRBJ2-2, the complete variable domain is DTGVSQNPRHKITKRGQNVTFRCDPISEHNRLYWYRQTLGQGPEFLTYFQNEAQLEKSRLLSDRFSAERPKGSFSTLEIQRTEQGDSAMYLCASSLGKKGGELFFGEGSRLTVL.

A single count supports this clone. This sequence joins TRBV18 and TRBJ1-1, with D tentatively TRBD1 (6 bases). This CDR3 contains 15 residues. The V end was cut by 1 base, the J end by 1 base, with 10 bases between. The germline V gene encodes CDR1 KGHSH and CDR2 LQKENI. The CDR3 sequence is CASSPLGQQNTEAFF. The CDR3 bases are TGTGCCAGCTCACCACTCGGACAGCAGAACACTGAAGCTTTCTTT. The whole variable domain, filled in from reference TRBV18 and TRBJ1-1, reads NAGVMQNPRHLVRRRGQEARLRCSPMKGHSHVYWYRQLPEEGLKFMVYLQKENIIDESGMPKERFSAEFPKEGPSILRIQQVVRGDSAAYFCASSPLGQQNTEAFFGQGTRLTVV.

The rearrangement joins TRBV7-9 to TRBJ2-7, with a tentative D call TRBD2 (6 bases). Germline values: CDR1 SEHNR, CDR2 FQNEAQ (reference sequence). The CDR3 is made up of 13 amino acids. The V gene lost 4 bases and the J gene lost 2 bases, with 9 bases spanning the gap. The CDR3 sequence: CASSSRGPYEQYF. The CDR3 DNA sequence: TGTGCCAGCAGCTCGCGGGGACCCTACGAGCAGTACTTC.

The chain carries TRBV7-9 and TRBJ1-4; 8 bases agree with TRBD1. The CDR3 length is 17 residues. With V trimmed by 5 bases and J by 8 bases, 16 bases remained unmatched. CDR1 is SEHNR, CDR2 FQNEAQ, per germline (reference sequence). CDR3 sequence: CASSPGQGAGIGEKLFF. CDR3 DNA: TGTGCCAGCAGCCCCGGACAGGGCGCGGGGATAGGGGAAAAACTGTTTTTT.

The chain combines TRBV7-8 with TRBJ2-1, with D possibly TRBD2 on 6 matching bases. CDR1 and CDR2 (germline): SGHVS, FQNEAQ. The CDR3 loop spans 15 amino acids. The V and J ends lost 3 bases and 5 bases respectively, with 14 bases between them. For the CDR3, the DNA is TGTGCCAGCAGCTTCATCGGGAGTACCCACAATGAGCAGTTCTTC. Amino acid sequence: CASSFIGSTHNEQFF.

The chain uses TRBV27 and TRBJ2-4; 8 bases match TRBD2. Germline V CDR1 and CDR2: MNHEY, SMNVEV (reference sequence). V was clipped by 8 bases and J by 1 base; unmatched bases: 1. The CDR3 contains 13 residues. The CDR3 DNA follows: TGTGCCAGCGGCGGGAGGGCCAAAAACATTCAGTACTTC. Translation gives CASGGRAKNIQYF.

This clone occurred a few times. The rearrangement joins TRBV19 to TRBJ1-1; TRBD1 might be the D (5 bases). This CDR3 comprises 15 residues. Trimming left V 4 bases short and J 1 base short, with 13 bases between. Germline loops: CDR1 LNHDA, CDR2 SQIVND (reference sequence). The CDR3 region has the DNA TGTGCCAGTAGTAAGGGGCCTCGTGGGAACACTGAAGCTTTCTTT. Amino acids: CASSKGPRGNTEAFF.

The chain uses TRBV5-4 and TRBJ1-3; D unresolved. This CDR3 is built from 14 residues. Germline V CDR1 and CDR2: SGHNT, YYREEE (reference sequence). V dropped 4 bases and J dropped 0 bases, with 8 bases sitting between them. The CDR3 sequence is CASSTTGSGNTIYF. The CDR3 DNA reads TGTGCCAGCAGCACGACGGGCTCTGGAAACACCATATATTTT.

This rearrangement joins TRBV2 to TRBJ2-1, with D tentatively TRBD2 (6 bases). The CDR3 runs 14 residues. Germline assignment: CDR1 SNHLY and CDR2 FYNNEI. V shed 6 bases and J shed 8 bases, with 17 bases lying between them. CDR3 nucleotides: TGTGCCAGCAGCCCCCAGGGCGGGAACTATGAGCAGTTCTTC. The encoded protein is CASSPQGGNYEQFF. The whole variable domain, remainder taken from reference TRBV2 and TRBJ2-1, is EPEVTQTPSHQVTQMGQEVILRCVPISNHLYFYWYRQILGQKVEFLVSFYNNEISEKSEIFDDQFSVERPDGSNFTLKIRSTKLEDSAMYFCASSPQGGNYEQFFGPGTRLTVL.

The V call is TRBV11-2, the J call TRBJ2-1; 7 nucleotides line up with TRBD2. V shed 6 bases and J 6 bases; nucleotides not matched to a gene: 11. Germline CDR1 and CDR2: SGHAT and FQNNGV. CDR3 size: 15 residues. CDR3 amino acids: CASRDVAGVGNEQFF. As DNA, the CDR3 is TGTGCCAGCAGGGATGTGGCGGGAGTCGGCAATGAGCAGTTCTTC.

V usage is TRBV27 and J usage is TRBJ1-1; D is unclear. The V end lost 4 bases, the J end lost 4 bases, and 10 bases lay between the germline ends. The CDR3 has 13 residues. Germline-derived CDR1 and CDR2 are MNHEY and SMNVEV (reference sequence). CDR3 sequence reads: CASSSLLTTEAFF. In nucleotides, the CDR3 is TGTGCCAGCAGTTCCCTCTTGACCACTGAAGCTTTCTTT.